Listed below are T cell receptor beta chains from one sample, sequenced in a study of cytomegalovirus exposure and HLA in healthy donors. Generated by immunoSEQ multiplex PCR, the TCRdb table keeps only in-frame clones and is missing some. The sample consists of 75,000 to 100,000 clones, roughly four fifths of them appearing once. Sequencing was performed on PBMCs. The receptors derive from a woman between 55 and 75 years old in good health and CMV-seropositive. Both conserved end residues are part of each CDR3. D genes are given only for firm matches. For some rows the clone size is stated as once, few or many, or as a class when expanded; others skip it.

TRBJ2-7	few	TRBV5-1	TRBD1	CASSDRGYEQYF	TGCGCCAGCTCAGACAGGGGCTACGAGCAGTACTTC
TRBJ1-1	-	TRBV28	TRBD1	CASSFLGTGVEAFF	TGTGCCAGCAGCTTTCTCGGGACAGGGGTTGAAGCTTTCTTT
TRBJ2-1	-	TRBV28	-	CASRPAGLNNEQFF	TGTGCCAGCAGGCCCGCGGGCTTAAACAATGAGCAGTTCTTC
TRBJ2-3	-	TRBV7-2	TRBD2	CASSSLAGGPDTQYF	TGTGCCAGCAGTTCCTTAGCGGGAGGGCCAGATACGCAGTATTTT
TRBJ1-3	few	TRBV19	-	CASCEEAGNTIYF	TGTGCCAGTTGCGAGGAAGCTGGAAACACCATATATTTT
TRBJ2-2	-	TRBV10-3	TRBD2	CAISVGSGGAIGELFF	TGTGCCATCAGTGTTGGGAGCGGGGGAGCCATAGGGGAGCTGTTTTTT
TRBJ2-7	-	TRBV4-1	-	CASSSPRGYEQYF	TGCGCCAGCAGCTCCCCCCGGGGATACGAGCAGTACTTC
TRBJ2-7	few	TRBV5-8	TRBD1	CASSLQGGYEQYF	TGTGCCAGCAGCTTACAGGGGGGCTACGAGCAGTACTTC
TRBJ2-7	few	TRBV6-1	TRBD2	CASNRGGEVHEQYF	TGTGCCAGCAATCGCGGGGGGGAGGTCCACGAGCAGTACTTC
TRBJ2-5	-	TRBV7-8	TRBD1	CASSSHQGQGETQYF	TGTGCCAGCAGCAGTCACCAGGGACAGGGAGAGACCCAGTACTTC
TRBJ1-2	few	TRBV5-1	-	CASSLWSGYGYTF	TGCGCCAGCAGCTTGTGGTCAGGCTATGGCTACACCTTC
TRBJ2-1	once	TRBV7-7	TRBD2	CASSRASGGNNEQFF	TGTGCTAGCAGCAGGGCTAGCGGGGGGAATAATGAGCAGTTCTTC
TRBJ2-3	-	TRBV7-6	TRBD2	CASSDRAGGCTDTQYF	TGTGCCAGCAGCGATAGAGCGGGAGGGTGCACAGATACGCAGTATTTT
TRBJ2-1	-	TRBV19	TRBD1	CASSSDRGRGNEQFF	TGTGCCAGTAGTTCCGACAGGGGTCGGGGTAATGAGCAGTTCTTC
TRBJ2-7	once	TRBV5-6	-	CASSPYRDASYEQYF	TGTGCCAGCAGTCCATACAGGGATGCCTCCTACGAGCAGTACTTC
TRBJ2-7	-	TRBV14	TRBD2	CASSPLAGGPGSYEQYF	TGTGCCAGCAGTCCACTAGCGGGAGGGCCGGGTTCCTACGAGCAGTACTTC
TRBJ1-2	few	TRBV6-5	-	CASTLRAGYGYTF	TGTGCCAGCACCTTAAGGGCAGGGTATGGCTACACCTTC
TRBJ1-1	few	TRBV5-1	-	CASSSQETSRRAFF	TGCGCCAGCAGCTCCCAGGAAACCTCGCGAAGAGCTTTCTTT
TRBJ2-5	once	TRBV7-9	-	CASSLGDFLVETQYF	TGTGCCAGCAGCTTGGGGGACTTCTTAGTGGAGACCCAGTACTTC
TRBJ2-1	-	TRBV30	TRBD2	CAWSGTSGRPYQFF	TGTGCCTGGAGCGGGACTAGCGGGAGGCCTTACCAGTTCTTC
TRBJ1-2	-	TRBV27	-	CASSLSVGTYGYTF	TGTGCCAGCAGTTTATCGGTAGGGACTTATGGCTACACCTTC
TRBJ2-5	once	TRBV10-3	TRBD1	CAIGQDPQETQYF	TGTGCCATTGGACAGGATCCTCAAGAGACCCAGTACTTC
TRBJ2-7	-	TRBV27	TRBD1	CASSPRGDRPYEQYF	TGTGCCAGCAGTCCACGTGGGGACAGACCCTACGAGCAGTACTTC
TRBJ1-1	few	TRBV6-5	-	CASRAGTEAFF	TGTGCAAGCAGGGCGGGGACTGAAGCTTTCTTT
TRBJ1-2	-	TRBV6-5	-	CASSYIELDGYTF	TGTGCCAGCAGTTACATTGAACTGGATGGCTACACCTTC
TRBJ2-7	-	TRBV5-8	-	CASSYTGTLTYELYF	TGTGCCAGCAGCTATACCGGGACACTAACCTACGAGTTGTACTTC
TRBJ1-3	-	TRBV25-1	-	CASEGGTGNTIYF	TGTGCTTCCGAGGGGGGGACTGGAAACACCATATATTTT
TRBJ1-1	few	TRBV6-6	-	CASRSPGVVTEAFF	TGTGCCAGCAGGTCGCCAGGGGTGGTTACTGAAGCTTTCTTT
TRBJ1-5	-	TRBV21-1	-	CARNPIQTGLGQPQHF	TGTGCCAGAAACCCCATCCAGACAGGGCTTGGACAGCCCCAGCATTTT
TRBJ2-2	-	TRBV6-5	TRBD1	CASSGQGRTGELFF	TGTGCCAGCAGTGGACAGGGGCGCACCGGGGAGCTGTTTTTT
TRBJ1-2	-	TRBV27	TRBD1	CASSVMTGRARHGYTF	TGTGCCAGCAGTGTCATGACAGGGAGAGCCCGTCATGGCTACACCTTC
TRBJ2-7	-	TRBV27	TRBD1	CASSLGTGAYEQYF	TGTGCCAGCAGTCTCGGGACAGGGGCCTACGAGCAGTACTTC
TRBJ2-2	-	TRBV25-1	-	CASSEIPANTGELFF	TGTGCCAGCAGTGAAATCCCAGCGAACACCGGGGAGCTGTTTTTT
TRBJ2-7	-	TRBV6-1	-	CASTVQGFSRYEQYF	TGTGCCAGCACTGTACAGGGATTCTCGCGGTACGAGCAGTACTTC
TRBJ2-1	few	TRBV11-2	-	CASSLPGGHEQFF	TGTGCCAGCAGCCTCCCGGGGGGCCATGAGCAGTTCTTC
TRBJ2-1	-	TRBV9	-	CASSVGGSVSSYNEQFF	TGTGCCAGCAGCGTAGGGGGCTCAGTGAGCTCCTACAATGAGCAGTTCTTC
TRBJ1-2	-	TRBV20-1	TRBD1	CSGSTGGGYTF	TGCAGTGGGTCGACAGGGGGGGGCTACACCTTC